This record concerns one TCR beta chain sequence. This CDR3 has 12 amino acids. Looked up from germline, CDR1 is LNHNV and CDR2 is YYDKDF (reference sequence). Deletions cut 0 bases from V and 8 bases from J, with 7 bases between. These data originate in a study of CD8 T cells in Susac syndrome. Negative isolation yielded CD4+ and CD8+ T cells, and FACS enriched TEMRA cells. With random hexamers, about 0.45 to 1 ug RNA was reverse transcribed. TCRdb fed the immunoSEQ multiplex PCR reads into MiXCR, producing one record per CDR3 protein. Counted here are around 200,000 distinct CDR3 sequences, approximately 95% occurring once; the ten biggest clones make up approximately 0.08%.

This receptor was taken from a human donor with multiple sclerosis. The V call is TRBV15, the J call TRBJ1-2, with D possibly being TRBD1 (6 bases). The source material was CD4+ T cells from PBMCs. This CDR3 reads CATSREQGGYTF. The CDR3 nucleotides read TGTGCCACCAGCAGAGAACAGGGAGGCTACACCTTC. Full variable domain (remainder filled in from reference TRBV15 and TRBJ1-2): DAMVIQNPRYQVTQFGKPVTLSCSQTLNHNVMYWYQQKSSQAPKLLFHYYDKDFNNEADTPDNFQSRRPNTSFCFLDIRSPGLGDTAMYLCATSREQGGYTFGSGTRLTVV.